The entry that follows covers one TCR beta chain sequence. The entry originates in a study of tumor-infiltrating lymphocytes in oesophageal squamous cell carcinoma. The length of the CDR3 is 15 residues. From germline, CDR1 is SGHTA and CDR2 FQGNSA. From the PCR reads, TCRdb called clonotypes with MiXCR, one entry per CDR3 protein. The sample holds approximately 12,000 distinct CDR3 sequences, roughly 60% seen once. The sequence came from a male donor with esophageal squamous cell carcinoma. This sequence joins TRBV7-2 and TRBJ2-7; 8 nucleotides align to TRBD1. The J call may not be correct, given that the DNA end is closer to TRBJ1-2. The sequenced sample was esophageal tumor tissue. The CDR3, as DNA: TGTGCCAGCAGCCCTTACCTAACAGGGGGAGGTGGCTACACCTTC. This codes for CASSPYLTGGGGYTF.